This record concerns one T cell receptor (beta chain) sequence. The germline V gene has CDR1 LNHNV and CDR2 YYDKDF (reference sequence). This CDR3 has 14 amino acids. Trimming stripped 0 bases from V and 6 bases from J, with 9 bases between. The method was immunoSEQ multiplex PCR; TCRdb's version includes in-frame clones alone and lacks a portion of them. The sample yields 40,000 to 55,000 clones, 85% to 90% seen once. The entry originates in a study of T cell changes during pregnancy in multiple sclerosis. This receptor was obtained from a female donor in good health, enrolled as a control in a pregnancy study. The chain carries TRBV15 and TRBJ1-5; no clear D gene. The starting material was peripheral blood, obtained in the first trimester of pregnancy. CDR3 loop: CATSREGASQPQHF. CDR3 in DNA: TGTGCCACCAGCAGAGAGGGCGCCTCTCAGCCCCAGCATTTT.